This T cell receptor beta chain was found in a study of blood T cell repertoires in COVID-19. Study at large: T cells, B-cell-depleted T cells, or PBMCs provided the cDNA or gDNA that served as material.

V was trimmed by 4 bases and J by 3 bases, leaving 16 bases between them. CDR3 length: 16 residues. CDR1 is SGHDT and CDR2 is YYEEEE in the germline V gene. Original handling: Amplification of reference gene primers was used by the study to estimate nucleated cell counts. Using immunoSEQ multiplex PCR, the repertoire was profiled, and TCRdb retains in-frame clones only, with some absent. From that table come the V and J calls and clone size; the DNA was used to work out D and trimming. The sample consists of about 290,000 clones, roughly 88% of them appearing once. The sequencing input was peripheral blood. This clonotype originated in a young woman with active or convalescent COVID-19. The chain carries TRBV5-6 and TRBJ2-2, with D perhaps matching TRBD1 (6 bases). The CDR3 here is CASSPHGDIYTGELFF. The DNA of the CDR3 is TGTGCCAGCAGCCCCCATGGGGACATATACACCGGGGAGCTGTTTTTT.